What follows are 20 T cell receptor beta chains derived from one specimen sequenced in a study of shared clonotypes between healthy human individuals. The repertoire was sequenced with immunoSEQ multiplex PCR; TCRdb's copy has only in-frame clones and lacks some. The table has approximately 1.5 million clones, around 98% seen once. Sequenced input: naive CD4+ T cells sorted from blood. Subset here: CD45RA+ positively selected. These TCRs come from a man aged 30 to 45 in good health.

The chain has TRBV19 and TRBJ2-3, with D uncertain. Germline V lookup: CDR1 LNHDA, CDR2 SQIVND (reference sequence). CDR3 length: 12 amino acids. Between the trimmed V and J ends, which lost 4 bases and 7 bases, there was a span of 9 bases. CDR3 amino acids: CASSKEWNTQYF. The CDR3 DNA is TGTGCCAGTAGTAAAGAATGGAATACGCAGTATTTT.

The rearrangement joins TRBV7-2 to TRBJ2-7; D is ambiguous. V was pared by 1 base and J by 0 bases, with 7 bases between. The CDR3 has 14 amino acids. Germline loops: CDR1 SGHTA, CDR2 FQGNSA. CDR3 coding DNA: TGTGCCAGCAGCTTAGAAGGGATCTCCTACGAGCAGTACTTC. This sequence encodes CASSLEGISYEQYF. Full variable domain (remainder filled in from reference TRBV7-2 and TRBJ2-7): GAGVSQSPSNKVTEKGKDVELRCDPISGHTALYWYRQSLGQGLEFLIYFQGNSAPDKSGLPSDRFSAERTGGSVSTLTIQRTQQEDSAVYLCASSLEGISYEQYFGPGTRLTVT.

The J gene is TRBJ2-7, the V gene TRBV27; the D gene is possibly TRBD2 (6 bases). V lost 3 bases to trimming and J lost 5 bases, with 11 bases between them. The CDR3 is 13 amino acids. The germline CDR1 and CDR2 sequences are MNHEY and SMNVEV (reference sequence). CDR3 sequence: CASSFRGYHEQYF. DNA of the CDR3: TGTGCCAGCAGTTTTCGGGGGTACCACGAGCAGTACTTC.

This clone showed up just once. The chain couples TRBV5-1 to TRBJ2-5; either TRBD1 or TRBD2 may supply D (5 bases each). V dropped 1 base and J dropped 7 bases, with 14 bases sitting between them. The CDR3 spans 14 residues. Germline V gene data show CDR1 as SGHRS and CDR2 as YFSETQ. CDR3 in amino acids: CASSLSRGRGTQYF. CDR3 bases: TGCGCCAGCAGCTTGTCCCGGGGCCGGGGGACCCAGTACTTC. The variable domain in full, with the rest retrieved from reference TRBV5-1 and TRBJ2-5, is KAGVTQTPRYLIKTRGQQVTLSCSPISGHRSVSWYQQTPGQGLQFLFEYFSETQRNKGNFPGRFSGRQFSNSRSEMNVSTLELGDSALYLCASSLSRGRGTQYFGPGTRLLVL.

The rearrangement links TRBV7-3 to TRBJ2-7, with D possibly matching TRBD2 (5 bases). V gave up 1 base and J gave up 2 bases, with 9 bases separating them. Germline-derived CDR1 and CDR2 are SGHTA and FQGTGA. The CDR3 extends over 14 amino acids. CDR3 DNA sequence: TGTGCCAGCAGCTTAATAAGCGGTGCCTACGAGCAGTACTTC. It specifies CASSLISGAYEQYF.

Concerning this clone: One end of the junction is discordant with germline, which a read error may explain. V and J are TRBV7-7 and TRBJ2-2; TRBD1 matches 11 bases. Germline V gene data show CDR1 as SSHAT and CDR2 as FNYEAQ (reference sequence). There are 18 residues in the CDR3. The CDR3 reads CASSLREAGTGGSGELFF. CDR3 DNA sequence: TGTGCTAGCAGCTTGCGCGAGGCCGGGACAGGGGGGTCCGGGGAGCTGTTTTTT.

The chain joins TRBV7-6 to TRBJ2-3; D possibly uses TRBD1 or TRBD2 (5 bases each). Per the germline V gene, CDR1 is SGHVS and CDR2 is FNYEAQ. The CDR3 extends over 13 amino acids. With 8 bases removed from V and 4 bases from J, the gap between germline ends came to 13 bases. The CDR3 reads CASRKVGADTQYF. The CDR3 nucleotides read TGTGCCAGCCGAAAAGTGGGGGCAGATACGCAGTATTTT.

The V call is TRBV6-5, the J call TRBJ1-5, with no clear D. Germline V CDR1 and CDR2: MNHEY, SVGAGI. The germline V and J ends were trimmed by 6 bases and 7 bases, with 7 bases remaining between them. The CDR3 is 11 residues long. CDR3 region: CASSKEQPQHF. The CDR3 nucleotides read TGTGCCAGCAGCAAGGAACAGCCCCAGCATTTT.

Concerning this clone: The same CDR3 arises from other DNA sequences in this sample as well. CDR3: CASSPSGSSYEQYF. The CDR3 DNA sequence: TGTGCCAGCAGCCCCAGCGGCAGCTCCTACGAGCAGTACTTC. The chain is built from TRBV7-2 and TRBJ2-7, with D perhaps matching TRBD2 (5 bases). This CDR3 has 14 residues. The V and J ends lost 5 bases and 0 bases respectively, with 11 bases between them. Germline CDR1 SGHTA, CDR2 FQGNSA.

The rearrangement links TRBV10-3 to TRBJ2-3; 10 bases agree with TRBD1. The CDR3 length is 14 residues. The V gene end was trimmed by 10 bases and the J gene end by 4 bases; junction bases not matched to a gene: 8. Per germline, CDR1 ENHRY and CDR2 SYGVKD. DNA for the CDR3: TGTGCCACAAAAGGGACAGGGGCCCCAGATACGCAGTATTTT. Protein product: CATKGTGAPDTQYF.

The genes are TRBV5-1 and TRBJ2-3, with D perhaps matching TRBD1 (6 bases). Between the trimmed V and J ends, which lost 3 bases and 2 bases, there was a span of 19 bases. The germline V gene encodes CDR1 SGHRS and CDR2 YFSETQ. The CDR3 is made up of 17 amino acids. The CDR3 bases are TGCGCCAGCAGCTCGCCCTTCCCGGGACACTTCACAGATACGCAGTATTTT. This codes for CASSSPFPGHFTDTQYF. The full variable domain, completed using reference TRBV5-1 and TRBJ2-3, is KAGVTQTPRYLIKTRGQQVTLSCSPISGHRSVSWYQQTPGQGLQFLFEYFSETQRNKGNFPGRFSGRQFSNSRSEMNVSTLELGDSALYLCASSSPFPGHFTDTQYFGPGTRLTVL.

The rearrangement joins TRBV19 to TRBJ2-6; 7 bases align to TRBD1. This CDR3 is 18 amino acids long. V dropped 3 bases and J dropped 0; count of bases not matched to a gene: 8. Germline V gives CDR1 LNHDA, CDR2 SQIVND (reference sequence). The CDR3 reads CASSIGDRDDSGANVLTF. CDR3 nucleotides: TGTGCCAGTAGTATTGGGGACAGAGACGACTCTGGGGCCAACGTCCTGACTTTC.

The CDR3 DNA follows: TGTGCCAGCTCACGGTCCTCCCGGGAGACCCAGTACTTC. Translated: CASSRSSRETQYF. The chain is built from TRBV18 and TRBJ2-5, with D hard to call. This CDR3 contains 13 residues. The ends were cut back, 4 bases at V and 5 bases at J, with 11 bases in the middle. Per the germline V gene, CDR1 is KGHSH and CDR2 is LQKENI.

The chain carries TRBV28 and TRBJ1-2; TRBD1 is a possible D gene (5 bases). Germline V gene lookup returns CDR1 MDHEN and CDR2 SYDVKM. V was trimmed by 2 bases and J by 3 bases, leaving 13 bases between them. This CDR3 comprises 15 residues. The CDR3 spells CASSLRGVPHYGYTF. CDR3 nucleotides: TGTGCCAGCAGTTTAAGAGGGGTACCCCACTATGGCTACACCTTC.

The rearrangement uses TRBV7-2 and TRBJ1-1; no reliable D call. The CDR3 length is 13 residues. CDR1 and CDR2 (germline): SGHTA, FQGNSA. V was clipped by 3 bases and J by 1 base, with 6 bases between them. CDR3 residues: CASSLHENTEAFF. CDR3 in DNA: TGTGCCAGCAGCTTGCACGAGAACACTGAAGCTTTCTTT.

The V call is TRBV6-6, the J call TRBJ2-3; D unclear. This CDR3 spans 12 amino acids. V lost 10 bases and J 0 bases, leaving 8 bases between the germline ends. Germline CDR1 reads MNHNY; CDR2 reads SVGAGI (reference sequence). CDR3 sequence reads: CATAQSTDTQYF. Written as DNA, the CDR3 is TGTGCCACCGCACAGAGCACAGATACGCAGTATTTT.

V is TRBV6-5 and J is TRBJ2-7, with D uncertain. Trimming took off 2 bases at V and 3 bases at J, with 14 bases between the two ends. Germline V gene sequence: CDR1 MNHEY, CDR2 SVGAGI. This CDR3 region has 15 residues. CDR3 sequence: CASSYDAYEDYEQYF. DNA for the CDR3: TGTGCCAGCAGTTACGACGCGTATGAGGACTACGAGCAGTACTTC.

This clone occurred once. The chain recombines TRBV7-8 with TRBJ2-1; D uncertain. Deletions cut 6 bases from V and 14 bases from J, with 17 bases between. The CDR3 has 12 residues. Germline-derived CDR1 and CDR2 are SGHVS and FQNEAQ. The CDR3 sequence is CASRPFARPEFF. CDR3 DNA: TGTGCCAGCAGGCCATTCGCCCGACCTGAGTTCTTC.

This sequence joins TRBV9 and TRBJ2-7; TRBD2 agrees at 10 bases. Looked up from germline, CDR1 is SGDLS and CDR2 is YYNGEE. The CDR3 totals 17 residues. V trimming: 0 bases; J trimming: 5 bases; junction bases outside the gene matches: 11. This chain's CDR3 is CASSVEPAGGLGDEQYF. CDR3 coding DNA: TGTGCCAGCAGCGTAGAGCCAGCGGGAGGGCTCGGCGACGAGCAGTACTTC.

Concerning this clone itself: Other DNA sequences within the sample encode an identical CDR3. The V gene is TRBV30, the J gene TRBJ2-5; D may be TRBD1 (5 bases). V was clipped by 1 base and J by 5 bases, with 5 bases between them. The germline gives CDR1 GTSNPN, CDR2 SVGIG (reference sequence). The CDR3 has 11 amino acids. CDR3: CAWSEGETQYF. The CDR3 coding sequence is TGTGCCTGGAGTGAGGGGGAGACCCAGTACTTC.